The T cell receptor (beta chain) under discussion was sequenced for a study of blood T cell repertoires in COVID-19. Study summary: Nucleic acid was either cDNA or gDNA, and it came from T cells, B-cell-depleted T cells, or PBMCs.

Original processing notes: Reference gene primer amplification yielded estimated nucleated cell counts. The method was immunoSEQ multiplex PCR; TCRdb's version includes in-frame clones alone and lacks a portion of them. That table is the source of V, J and clone size, and D and trimming were worked out from the DNA. The repertoire holds roughly 330,000 clones, with more than 70% as singletons. V was pared by 5 bases and J by 3 bases, with 8 bases between. CDR3 length equals 13 residues. This chain links TRBV12-3 or TRBV12-4 with TRBJ1-5; D perhaps matches TRBD1 (5 bases). The sequencing sample was made of peripheral blood. This TCR came from a woman aged 45-60 years with acute or convalescent COVID-19. DNA of the CDR3: TGTGCCAGCAGTCAGGGAAACAATCAGCCCCAGCATTTT. As protein: CASSQGNNQPQHF.